This T cell receptor beta chain was obtained from a study of neoadjuvant anti-PD-1 for oral cavity cancer. Study information: Most patients had three to four biweekly doses of 3 mg/kg nivolumab before resection.

TCRdb's table, derived via immunoSEQ multiplex PCR, lists solely in-frame clones and lacks some. The data hold approximately 23,000 clones, with roughly 45% observed a single time. Time point given: after neoadjuvant nivolumab, at surgical resection. The patients had HPV-negative, locally advanced oral cavity squamous cell carcinoma. Germline CDR1 SGHTA, CDR2 FQGNSA. Trimming stripped 5 bases from V and 5 bases from J, with 15 bases between. CDR3 length: 14 residues. Regarding this clone: Antigen specificity is unknown.

Study-level points and caveats: Pretreatment Treg/Th17 ratio correlated inversely with post-treatment tumor clonality. Greater tumor shrinkage accompanied bigger post-treatment sizes of preexisting clones.

The sample consisted of tumor tissue, taken after nivolumab (anti-PD-1) treatment. V and J are TRBV7-2 and TRBJ1-1, with D possibly TRBD1 on 5 matching bases. This receptor was taken from a person aged 35 to 85 with oral cavity squamous cell carcinoma. The CDR3 loop reads CASSPGRGGTEAFF. For the CDR3, the DNA is TGTGCCAGCAGCCCTGGGAGGGGCGGGACTGAAGCTTTCTTT.